Presented here are 17 T cell receptor beta chains from one specimen sequenced in a study of shared clonotypes between healthy human individuals. Terminally differentiated effector memory CD45RA+ cells were excluded by CCR7 positive selection of CD45RO-negative cells. Sequencing was performed with immunoSEQ multiplex PCR; in TCRdb, only in-frame clones are kept and a portion is missing. Seen here are roughly 810,000 clones, just over 95% observed once, and the top ten hold under 0.3%. Sequencing was done on a sample of naive CD8+ T cells sorted from blood. The receptors come from a young man in good health.

This chain uses TRBV4-3 with TRBJ2-7; D perhaps matches TRBD1 (5 bases). V lost 4 bases and J lost 0, with 10 bases in between. The CDR3 is 14 amino acids. CDR1 is LGHNA and CDR2 is YSLEER in the germline V gene. The CDR3 reads CASSPRGRSYEQYF. CDR3 nucleotide sequence: TGCGCCAGCAGCCCTAGGGGCCGCTCCTACGAGCAGTACTTC.

CDR3 bases: TGTGCCTGGAGTCGACAGAATGAAAAACTGTTTTTT. It translates to CAWSRQNEKLFF. The chain is built from TRBV30 and TRBJ1-4, with D perhaps TRBD1 (5 bases). The CDR3 runs 12 residues. CDR1 is GTSNPN, CDR2 SVGIG, per germline (reference sequence). Between the trimmed V and J ends, which lost 2 bases and 5 bases, there was a span of 6 bases.

The rearrangement uses TRBV7-6 and TRBJ2-7; TRBD2 agrees at 7 bases. Germline assignment: CDR1 SGHVS and CDR2 FNYEAQ. Losses at the gene ends were 2 bases for V and 1 base for J; bases not matched to a gene: 5. The CDR3 runs 15 residues. Here the CDR3 DNA reads TGTGCCAGCAGCTTACGCGGGAGTGCGTCCTACGAGCAGTACTTC. Translation gives CASSLRGSASYEQYF.

The genes are TRBV7-9 and TRBJ1-1, with 7 bases aligning to TRBD1. CDR3 length: 14 residues. Germline V lookup: CDR1 SEHNR, CDR2 FQNEAQ (reference sequence). Trimming removed 5 bases from V and 6 bases from J; junction bases left unmatched: 9. The CDR3 DNA sequence: TGTGCCAGCAGCGACGGGACAGCGATCTCTGAAGCTTTCTTT. Amino acid sequence: CASSDGTAISEAFF. Variable domain in full (rest from reference TRBV7-9 and TRBJ1-1): DTGVSQNPRHKITKRGQNVTFRCDPISEHNRLYWYRQTLGQGPEFLTYFQNEAQLEKSRLLSDRFSAERPKGSFSTLEIQRTEQGDSAMYLCASSDGTAISEAFFGQGTRLTVV.

The chain carries TRBV27 and TRBJ2-1, with D perhaps matching TRBD2 (5 bases). The V gene's germline CDR1 is MNHEY and CDR2 SMNVEV (reference sequence). The CDR3 sequence is 14 residues long. Between the trimmed V and J ends, which lost 1 base and 7 bases, there was a span of 11 bases. The CDR3 DNA is TGTGCCAGCAGTTTATTCGGGGTGATGAATGAGCAGTTCTTC. This sequence encodes CASSLFGVMNEQFF.

This rearrangement joins TRBV5-1 to TRBJ2-7; D not resolved. From germline, CDR1 is SGHRS and CDR2 YFSETQ. The CDR3 consists of 13 residues. V shed 1 base and J shed 3 bases, with 8 bases lying between them. CDR3 in amino acids: CASSLYVSYEQYF. DNA for the CDR3: TGCGCCAGCAGCTTGTACGTAAGCTACGAGCAGTACTTC.

The rearrangement links TRBV7-9 to TRBJ2-1, with 8 bases aligning to TRBD2. The V gene end was trimmed by 2 bases and the J gene end by 9 bases; junction bases not matched to a gene: 3. The CDR3 length is 13 residues. The germline V gene encodes CDR1 SEHNR and CDR2 FQNEAQ (reference sequence). CDR3 region: CASSLSGSPEQFF. In DNA, the CDR3 is TGTGCCAGCAGCTTAAGCGGGAGCCCTGAGCAGTTCTTC.

V gene TRBV25-1 combines with J gene TRBJ2-4, with D uncertain. The V gene's germline CDR1 is MGHDK and CDR2 SYGVNS. The CDR3 length is 12 residues. V dropped 4 bases and J dropped 7 bases, with 8 bases sitting between them. The CDR3 region has the DNA TGTGCCAGCAGTGCCTCCGGGAACATTCAGTACTTC. Translated: CASSASGNIQYF.

This sequence joins TRBV9 and TRBJ2-2; the match to TRBD2 covers 7 bases. From germline, CDR1 is SGDLS and CDR2 YYNGEE. With V trimmed by 1 base and J by 0 bases, 15 bases remained unmatched. This CDR3 contains 20 residues. The CDR3 DNA follows: TGTGCCAGCAGCGTACTAGCTAGCGGAACAATCGAGTCGAACACCGGGGAGCTGTTTTTT. Residues: CASSVLASGTIESNTGELFF.

J is TRBJ2-7 and V is TRBV29-1, with 8 bases that match TRBD2. The CDR3 has 12 residues. CDR1 and CDR2 from the germline V gene are SQVTM and ANQGSEA. V shed 7 bases, J shed 0 bases, and the junction held 2 bases outside the gene matches. As DNA, the CDR3 is TGCAGCGCGGGAGGGAGCTCCTACGAGCAGTACTTC. This codes for CSAGGSSYEQYF.

The gene calls are TRBV6-1 and TRBJ2-7, with TRBD2 identical over 10 bases. The V segment lost 5 bases and the J segment 3 bases; nucleotides outside the gene matches: 7. The germline V gene encodes CDR1 MNHNS and CDR2 SASEGT. This CDR3 region has 15 residues. The CDR3 here is CASSPPRTSGYEQYF. The CDR3 DNA sequence: TGTGCCAGCAGTCCACCGCGGACTAGCGGCTACGAGCAGTACTTC.

The J gene is TRBJ2-1, the V gene TRBV27; no reliable D call. V was pared by 5 bases and J by 0 bases, with 5 bases between. CDR3 length: 13 amino acids. Germline V gene sequence: CDR1 MNHEY, CDR2 SMNVEV (reference sequence). The CDR3 protein is CASSASSYNEQFF. CDR3 nucleotide sequence: TGTGCCAGCAGTGCCAGCTCCTACAATGAGCAGTTCTTC.

This clone was seen a single time. CDR3 sequence reads: CASSQGLQGSSYEQYF. DNA of the CDR3: TGTGCCAGCAGCCAAGGACTCCAGGGGAGTTCCTACGAGCAGTACTTC. V gene TRBV5-8 combines with J gene TRBJ2-7, with D perhaps matching TRBD1 (6 bases). Trimming took off 4 bases at V and 1 base at J, with 18 bases between the two ends. Germline CDR1 SGHTS, CDR2 YDEGEE. There are 16 residues in the CDR3. Drawing the rest from reference TRBV5-8 and TRBJ2-7, the complete variable domain is EAGVTQSPTHLIKTRGQQATLRCSPISGHTSVYWYQQALGLGLQFLLWYDEGEERNRGNFPPRFSGRQFPNYSSELNVNALELEDSALYLCASSQGLQGSSYEQYFGPGTRLTVT.

This chain links TRBV5-4 with TRBJ1-2; the D is unclear. The V end lost 2 bases, the J end lost 5 bases, and 4 bases lay between the germline ends. This CDR3 region has 11 residues. The germline CDR1 and CDR2 sequences are SGHNT and YYREEE (reference sequence). This CDR3 is CASSFGYGYTF. DNA of the CDR3: TGTGCCAGCAGCTTCGGATATGGCTACACCTTC.

The CDR3 loop is CASSDTGPGLNGANVLTF. The CDR3 region has the DNA TGTGCCAGCAGCGATACAGGGCCGGGTTTGAATGGGGCCAACGTCCTGACTTTC. The chain couples TRBV9 to TRBJ2-6; a weak D match, TRBD1 (6 bases). The germline CDR1 and CDR2 sequences are SGDLS and YYNGEE. Trimming removed 3 bases from V and 3 bases from J, with 19 bases in between. The CDR3 totals 18 residues.

The chain employs TRBV19 and TRBJ2-1, with 16 bases fitting TRBD2. V lost 4 bases, J lost 6 bases, and 12 bases stayed unmatched. CDR1 is LNHDA, CDR2 SQIVND, per germline (reference sequence). CDR3 length: 19 amino acids. The CDR3 coding sequence is TGTGCCAGTAGTACCGGGACTAGCGGGAGGGCCCTCGCTTTCAATGAGCAGTTCTTC. It is translated as CASSTGTSGRALAFNEQFF.

The chain employs TRBV9 and TRBJ2-1, with 7 positions matching TRBD1. V dropped 3 bases and J dropped 0; count of bases not matched to a gene: 3. Germline V gene data show CDR1 as SGDLS and CDR2 as YYNGEE. The CDR3 length is 15 residues. The CDR3 coding sequence is TGTGCCAGCAGCGGACAGGGAAGCTCCTACAATGAGCAGTTCTTC. Protein sequence: CASSGQGSSYNEQFF.